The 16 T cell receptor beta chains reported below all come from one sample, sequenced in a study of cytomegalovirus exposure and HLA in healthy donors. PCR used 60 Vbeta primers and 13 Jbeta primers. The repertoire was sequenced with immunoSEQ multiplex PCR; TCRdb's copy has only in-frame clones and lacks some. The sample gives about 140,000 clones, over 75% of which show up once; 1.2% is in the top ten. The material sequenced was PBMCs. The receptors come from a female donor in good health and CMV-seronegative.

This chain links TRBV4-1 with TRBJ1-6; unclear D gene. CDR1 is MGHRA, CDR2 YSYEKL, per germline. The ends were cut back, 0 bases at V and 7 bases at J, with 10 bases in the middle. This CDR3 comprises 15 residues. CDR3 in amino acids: CASSQDPGINSPLHF. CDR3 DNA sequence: TGCGCCAGCAGCCAAGATCCAGGAATAAATTCACCCCTCCACTTT.

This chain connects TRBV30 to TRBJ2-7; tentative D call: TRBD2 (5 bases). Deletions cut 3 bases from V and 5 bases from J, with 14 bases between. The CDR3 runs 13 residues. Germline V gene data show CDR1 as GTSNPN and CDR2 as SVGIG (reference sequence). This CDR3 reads CAWSRGTANEQYF. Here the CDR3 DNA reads TGTGCCTGGAGCCGGGGAACGGCGAACGAGCAGTACTTC.

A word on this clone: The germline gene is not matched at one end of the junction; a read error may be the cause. Here the CDR3 reads CASSPGTGLTTEKLFF. CDR3 nucleotides: TGCGCCAGCAGCCCCGGGACAGGCTTGACTACTGAAAAACTGTTTTTT. The genes are TRBV5-1 and TRBJ1-4; 8 nucleotides line up with TRBD1. The CDR3 is made up of 16 amino acids. Germline CDR1 reads SGHRS; CDR2 reads YFSETQ.

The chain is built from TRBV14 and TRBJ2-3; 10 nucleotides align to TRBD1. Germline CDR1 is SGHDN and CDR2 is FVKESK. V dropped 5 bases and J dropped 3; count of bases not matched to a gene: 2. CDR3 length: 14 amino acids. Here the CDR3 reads CASSRTGGTDTQYF. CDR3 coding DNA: TGTGCCAGCAGCAGGACAGGGGGTACAGATACGCAGTATTTT.

Written as DNA, the CDR3 is TGTGCCAGCACCCCCAGGGAGGGGAATGAAAAACTGTTTTTT. Translating it yields CASTPREGNEKLFF. The chain employs TRBV19 and TRBJ1-4, with D perhaps TRBD1 (5 bases). CDR1 is LNHDA, CDR2 SQIVND, per germline (reference sequence). CDR3 length: 14 residues. V gave up 9 bases and J gave up 5 bases, with 16 bases separating them.

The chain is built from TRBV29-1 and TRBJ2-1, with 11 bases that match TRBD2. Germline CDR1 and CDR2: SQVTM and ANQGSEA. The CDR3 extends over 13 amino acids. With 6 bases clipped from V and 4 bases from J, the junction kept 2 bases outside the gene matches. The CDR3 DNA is TGCAGCGTCAGACTAGCGGGGTACAATGAGCAGTTCTTC. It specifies CSVRLAGYNEQFF.

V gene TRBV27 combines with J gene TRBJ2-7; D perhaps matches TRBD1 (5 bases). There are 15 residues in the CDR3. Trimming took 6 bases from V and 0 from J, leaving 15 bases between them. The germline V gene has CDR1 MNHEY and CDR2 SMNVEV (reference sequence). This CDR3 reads CASSPRQGFSYEQYF. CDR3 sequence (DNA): TGTGCCAGCAGCCCAAGGCAGGGATTCTCCTACGAGCAGTACTTC.

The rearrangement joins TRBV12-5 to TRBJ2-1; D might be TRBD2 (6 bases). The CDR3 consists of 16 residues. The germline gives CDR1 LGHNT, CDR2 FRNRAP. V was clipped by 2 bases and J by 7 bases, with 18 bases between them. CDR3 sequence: CASGLTTGTPENEQFF. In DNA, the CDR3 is TGTGCTAGTGGTTTGACGACCGGGACTCCGGAGAATGAGCAGTTCTTC. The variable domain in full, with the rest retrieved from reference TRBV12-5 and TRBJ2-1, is DARVTQTPRHKVTEMGQEVTMRCQPILGHNTVFWYRQTMMQGLELLAYFRNRAPLDDSGMPKDRFSAEMPDATLATLKIQPSEPRDSAVYFCASGLTTGTPENEQFFGPGTRLTVL.

The CDR3 spells CASSYTPWGGGGEQYF. As DNA, the CDR3 is TGTGCCAGCAGTTACACCCCTTGGGGGGGAGGGGGCGAGCAGTACTTC. The chain employs TRBV6-5 and TRBJ2-7, with D possibly being TRBD2 (7 bases). The CDR3 totals 16 residues. Trimming left V 2 bases short and J 6 bases short, with 20 bases between. Looked up from germline, CDR1 is MNHEY and CDR2 is SVGAGI.

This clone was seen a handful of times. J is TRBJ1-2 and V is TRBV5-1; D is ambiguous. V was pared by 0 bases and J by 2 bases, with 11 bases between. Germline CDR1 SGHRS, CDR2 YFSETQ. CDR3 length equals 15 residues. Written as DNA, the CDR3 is TGCGCCAGCAGCTTGGGGTCGAGGAGGAACTATGGCTACACCTTC. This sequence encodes CASSLGSRRNYGYTF. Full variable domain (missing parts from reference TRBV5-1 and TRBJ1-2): KAGVTQTPRYLIKTRGQQVTLSCSPISGHRSVSWYQQTPGQGLQFLFEYFSETQRNKGNFPGRFSGRQFSNSRSEMNVSTLELGDSALYLCASSLGSRRNYGYTFGSGTRLTVV.

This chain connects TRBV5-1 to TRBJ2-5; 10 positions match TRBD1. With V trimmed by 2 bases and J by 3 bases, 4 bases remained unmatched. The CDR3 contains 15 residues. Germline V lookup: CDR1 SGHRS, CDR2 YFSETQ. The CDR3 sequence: CASSFPGTGEETQYF. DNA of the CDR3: TGCGCCAGCAGCTTCCCCGGGACAGGGGAAGAGACCCAGTACTTC.

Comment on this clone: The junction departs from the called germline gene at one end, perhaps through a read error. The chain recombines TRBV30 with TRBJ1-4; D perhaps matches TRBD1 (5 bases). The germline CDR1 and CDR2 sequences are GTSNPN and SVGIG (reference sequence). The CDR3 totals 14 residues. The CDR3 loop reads CAWSVTVGGEKMFF. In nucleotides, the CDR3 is TGTGCCTGGAGTGTGACAGTGGGTGGCGAAAAAATGTTTTTT. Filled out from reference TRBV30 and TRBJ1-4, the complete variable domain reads SQTIHQWPATLVQPVGSPLSLECTVEGTSNPNLYWYRQAAGRGLQLLFYSVGIGQISSEVPQNLSASRPQDRQFILSSKKLLLSDSGFYLCAWSVTVGGEKMFFGSGTQLSVL.

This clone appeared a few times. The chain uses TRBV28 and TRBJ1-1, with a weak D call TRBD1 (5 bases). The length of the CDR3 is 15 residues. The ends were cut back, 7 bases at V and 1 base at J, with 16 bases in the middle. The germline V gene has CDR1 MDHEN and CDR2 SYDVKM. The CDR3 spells CASIPRQGWNTEAFF. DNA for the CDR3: TGTGCCAGCATCCCGCGCCAGGGCTGGAACACTGAAGCTTTCTTT.

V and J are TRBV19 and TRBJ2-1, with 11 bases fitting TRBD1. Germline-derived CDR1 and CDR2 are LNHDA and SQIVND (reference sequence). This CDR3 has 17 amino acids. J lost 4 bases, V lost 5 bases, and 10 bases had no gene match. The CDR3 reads CASSARTGGGGYNEQFF. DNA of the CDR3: TGTGCCAGTAGTGCCAGGACAGGGGGCGGTGGATACAATGAGCAGTTCTTC. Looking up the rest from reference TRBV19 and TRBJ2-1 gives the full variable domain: DGGITQSPKYLFRKEGQNVTLSCEQNLNHDAMYWYRQDPGQGLRLIYYSQIVNDFQKGDIAEGYSVSREKKESFPLTVTSAQKNPTAFYLCASSARTGGGGYNEQFFGPGTRLTVL.

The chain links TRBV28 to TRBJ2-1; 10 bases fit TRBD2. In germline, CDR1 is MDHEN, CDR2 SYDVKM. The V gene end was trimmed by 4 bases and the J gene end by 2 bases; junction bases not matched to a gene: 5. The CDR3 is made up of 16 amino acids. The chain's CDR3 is CASSSRLAGTYNEQFF. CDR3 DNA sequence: TGTGCCAGCAGTTCCAGACTAGCGGGTACCTACAATGAGCAGTTCTTC.

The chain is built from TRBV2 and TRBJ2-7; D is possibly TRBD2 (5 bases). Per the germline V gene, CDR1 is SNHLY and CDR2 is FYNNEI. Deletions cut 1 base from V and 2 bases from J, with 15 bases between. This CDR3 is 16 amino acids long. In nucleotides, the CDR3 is TGTGCCAGCAGTGAAGGATCCGGAGGAGAACCCTACGAGCAGTACTTC. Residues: CASSEGSGGEPYEQYF.